This T cell receptor beta chain was identified in a study of blood T cell repertoires in COVID-19. Study-level background: There were acute and convalescent COVID-19 samples, and they came from the United States, Italy and Spain. T cells, B-cell-depleted T cells, or PBMCs provided the cDNA or gDNA that served as material.

CDR1 and CDR2 from the germline V gene are PRHDT and FYEKMQ (reference sequence). There are 15 residues in the CDR3. V lost 1 base and J lost 0, with 9 bases in between. Per the authors' pipeline: Counts of nucleated cells, estimated from reference gene primer amplification, were obtained. TCRdb keeps only in-frame clones here, not all; method: immunoSEQ multiplex PCR. V and J calls plus clone size are reproduced from that table; the DNA served to infer D and trimming. The repertoire has roughly 120,000 clones, less than 90% of them found once; the top ten carry under 3%. The gene calls are TRBV13 and TRBJ1-1; D is undetermined. The TCR was taken from a young man with acute or convalescent COVID-19. Sequenced: peripheral blood. This CDR3 is CASSLVAQMNTEAFF. In DNA, the CDR3 is TGTGCCAGCAGCTTAGTTGCACAGATGAACACTGAAGCTTTCTTT.